This T cell receptor beta chain comes out of a study of siplizumab effects on memory and regulatory T cells. Trimming removed 5 bases from V and 0 bases from J, with 21 bases in between. CDR3 length equals 18 residues. The germline V gene has CDR1 SGHAT and CDR2 FQNNGV. Concerning this clone: Its matching antigen is unknown.

The study, taken as a whole, reports: The mapping of alloreactive clones to unstimulated subsets covered only a minor fraction of them.

TCRdb keeps only in-frame clones here, not all; method: immunoSEQ multiplex PCR. The data show about 72,000 clones, about 90% seen once. The chain combines TRBV11-2 with TRBJ2-3; a weak D match, TRBD2 (6 bases). The sequenced material came from CD8+ T cells sorted from blood. This receptor was obtained from a human donor in good health. In DNA, the CDR3 is TGTGCCAGCAGCCCGCGACCGGGACTCATTTCTAGCACAGATACGCAGTATTTT. Its protein product is CASSPRPGLISSTDTQYF.